This TCR beta chain was recovered during a study of identical twins. TCRdb re-analysed the 5' RACE reads in MiXCR, keeping a single row per CDR3 protein. The sample consists of hundreds of thousands of distinct CDR3 sequences, approximately 13% of them appearing once. There are 18 residues in the CDR3. With V trimmed by 1 base and J by 8 bases, 15 bases remained unmatched. CDR1 SGHRS and CDR2 YFSETQ come from the germline V gene. In this sample, this clonotype turned up a few times. Another study also made use of these data, one on yellow fever vaccine responses in identical twins.

Material for sequencing was PBMCs. The chain links TRBV5-1 to TRBJ2-1, with 10 bases fitting TRBD2. The TCR comes from a woman younger than 30 in good health. CDR3 residues: CASSLYPSGRDPTYEQFF. CDR3 DNA sequence: TGCGCCAGCAGCTTGTATCCTAGCGGGAGAGACCCTACATATGAGCAGTTCTTC.